This record concerns one T cell receptor beta chain sequence. Its antigen specificity is not known. Per-base quality was not reported, and no clone a single base away is much larger than it. Taken from cysteine to phenylalanine, the CDR3 has 15 residues. The kept DNA is CDR3 alone, 45 bases in frame from the first base. In the germline V gene (reference sequence), CDR1 corresponds to DFQATT and CDR2 to SNEGSKA. V gives up 6 bases and J gives up 5 bases, and the segment between their germline ends measures 22 bases. The data are from a study of post-analysis software for immune sequencing data (dated by TCRdb to 2013 to 2016). Describing the broader study: Recorded disease courses included relapsing-remitting, secondary progressive and progressive-relapsing multiple sclerosis, with some patients lacking subtype annotation. The patient repertoires were compared against 11 previously published healthy control repertoires obtained from donors aged 6 to 25 years. A subset of samples was prepared in parallel using single-end sample barcoding, then pooled and co-amplified after Illumina adapter ligation.

General conclusions and limits of the study: Significantly higher frequencies in patients than in controls were found for roughly five TRBV segments, including TRBV5-6, TRBV5-1 and TRBV20-1. The control group was slightly older than the multiple sclerosis patient group. Normalized Chao1 diversity was significantly lower in multiple sclerosis patients than controls, suggesting substantial peripheral T-cell clonal expansion. Strong co-clustering of samples prepared in the same batch was shown by direct clustering with F measure, prompting a batch-effect correction.

Libraries came from PCR. The listed sequencing device is Illumina HiSeq 2500. Unique molecular identifiers were incorporated into TCR beta cDNA libraries to reduce PCR and sequencing biases. Every 1 to 10 million input T cells yielded approximately 500,000 cDNA molecules, meaning each molecule approximated one T cell. The patient libraries were prepared and sequenced with the same protocol used for the earlier healthy control dataset. Samples belonging to the same batch were prepared together, multiplexed and sequenced on a shared HiSeq lane. As for the original processing: MIGEC handled the raw barcoded reads, throwing out single-read molecular identifier groups before consensus assembly and CDR3 extraction. Clonotype tables were post-analysed with VDJtools, normalizing diversity by down-sampling all datasets to the smallest sample size. Repertoire overlap clustering matched CDR3 amino acid but not nucleotide sequences to correct batch-related cross-sample contamination. TCRdb ran its own pipeline on the public reads, namely fastp trimming at Q25 and MiXCR clone calling, and kept in-frame beta chains. Rows are combined by CDR3 protein, so each entry shows the most common genes and DNA. The V and J calls here are based on TCRdb, not the publication. The sample yields about 540,000 distinct CDR3 sequences; around 34% were counted once. Less than 6% of the sample comes from the top ten.

TCR beta repertoires were profiled from peripheral blood of 13 young patients with multiple sclerosis to demonstrate the VDJtools post-analysis software. The multiple sclerosis patients were children and adolescents between about 6 and 15 years of age. What was sequenced was blood. The chain is made from TRBV20-1 and TRBJ2-5, and TRBD1 may be the D gene, going by 5 matching bases. This TCR came from a girl under 18 with multiple sclerosis. The DNA is TGCAGTGCGCTCAGACAGACCCCAATTGCGGAGACCCAGTACTTC. Its protein is CSALRQTPIAETQYF.